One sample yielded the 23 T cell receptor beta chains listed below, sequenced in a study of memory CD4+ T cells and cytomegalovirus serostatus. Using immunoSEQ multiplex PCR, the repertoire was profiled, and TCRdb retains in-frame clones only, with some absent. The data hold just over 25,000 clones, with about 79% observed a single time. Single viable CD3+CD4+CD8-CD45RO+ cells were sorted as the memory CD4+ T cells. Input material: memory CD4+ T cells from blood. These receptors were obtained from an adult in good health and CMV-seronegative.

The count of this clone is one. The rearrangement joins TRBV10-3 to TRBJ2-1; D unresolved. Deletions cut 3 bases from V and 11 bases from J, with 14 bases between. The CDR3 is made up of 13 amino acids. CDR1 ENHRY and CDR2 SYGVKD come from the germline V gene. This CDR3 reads CAISDQTHDQQFF. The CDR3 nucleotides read TGTGCCATCAGTGACCAGACCCATGACCAGCAGTTCTTC.

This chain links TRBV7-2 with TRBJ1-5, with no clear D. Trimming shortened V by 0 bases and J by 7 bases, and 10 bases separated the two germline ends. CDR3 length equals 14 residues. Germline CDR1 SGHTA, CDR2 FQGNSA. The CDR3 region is CASSLAGRQQPQHF. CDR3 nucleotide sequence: TGTGCCAGCAGCTTAGCTGGCCGCCAGCAGCCCCAGCATTTT.

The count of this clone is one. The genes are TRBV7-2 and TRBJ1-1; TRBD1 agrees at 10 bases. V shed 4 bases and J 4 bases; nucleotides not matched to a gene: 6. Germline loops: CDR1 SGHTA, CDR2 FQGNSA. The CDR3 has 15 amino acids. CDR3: CASSSTGGGGTEAFF. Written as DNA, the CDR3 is TGTGCCAGCAGCTCGACAGGGGGCGGGGGCACTGAAGCTTTCTTT.

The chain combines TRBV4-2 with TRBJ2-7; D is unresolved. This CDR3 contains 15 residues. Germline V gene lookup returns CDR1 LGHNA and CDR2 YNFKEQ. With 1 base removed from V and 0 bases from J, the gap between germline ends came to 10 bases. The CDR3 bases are TGTGCCAGCAGCCAAGCTTCAGATAGCTCCTACGAGCAGTACTTC. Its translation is CASSQASDSSYEQYF.

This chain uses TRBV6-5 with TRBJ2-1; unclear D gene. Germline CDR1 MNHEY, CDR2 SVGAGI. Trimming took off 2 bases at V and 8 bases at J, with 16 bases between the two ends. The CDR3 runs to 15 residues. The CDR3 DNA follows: TGTGCCAGCAGTTACGAAAACCCCCTGAGAGATGAGCAGTTCTTC. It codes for CASSYENPLRDEQFF.

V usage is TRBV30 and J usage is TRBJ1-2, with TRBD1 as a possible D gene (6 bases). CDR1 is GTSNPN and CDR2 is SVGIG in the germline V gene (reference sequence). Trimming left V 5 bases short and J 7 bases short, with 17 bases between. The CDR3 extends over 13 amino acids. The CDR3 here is CAWGRQATLGYTF. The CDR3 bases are TGTGCCTGGGGGAGACAGGCGACCCTTGGCTACACCTTC.

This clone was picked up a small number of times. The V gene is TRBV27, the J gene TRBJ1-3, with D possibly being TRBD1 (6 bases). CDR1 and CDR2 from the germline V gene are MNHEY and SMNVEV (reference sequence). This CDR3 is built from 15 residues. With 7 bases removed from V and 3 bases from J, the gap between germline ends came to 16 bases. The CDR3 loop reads CASKITGSNGNTIYF. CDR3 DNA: TGTGCCAGCAAGATAACAGGGTCAAATGGAAACACCATATATTTT.

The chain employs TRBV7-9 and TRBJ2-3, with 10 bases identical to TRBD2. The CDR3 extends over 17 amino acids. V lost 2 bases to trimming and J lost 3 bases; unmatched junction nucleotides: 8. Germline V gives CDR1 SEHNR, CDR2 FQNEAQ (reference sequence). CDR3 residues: CASSLYLSGRMTDTQYF. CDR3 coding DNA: TGTGCCAGCAGCTTATACCTTAGCGGGAGGATGACAGATACGCAGTATTTT.

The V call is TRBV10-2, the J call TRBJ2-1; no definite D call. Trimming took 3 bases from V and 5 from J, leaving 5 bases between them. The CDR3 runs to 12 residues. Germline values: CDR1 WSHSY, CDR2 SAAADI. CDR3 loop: CASSDQDNEQFF. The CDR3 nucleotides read TGCGCCAGCAGTGATCAAGACAATGAGCAGTTCTTC.

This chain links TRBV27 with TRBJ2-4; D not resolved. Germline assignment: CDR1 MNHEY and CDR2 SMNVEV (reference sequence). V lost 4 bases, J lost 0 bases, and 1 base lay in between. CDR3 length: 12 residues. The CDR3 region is CASSSAKNIQYF. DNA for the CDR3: TGTGCCAGCAGTTCAGCCAAAAACATTCAGTACTTC.

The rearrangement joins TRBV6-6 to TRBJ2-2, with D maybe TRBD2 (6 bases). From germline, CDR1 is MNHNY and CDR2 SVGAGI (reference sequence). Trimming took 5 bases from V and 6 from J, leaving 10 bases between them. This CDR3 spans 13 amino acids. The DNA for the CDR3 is TGTGCCAGCAGTACCAGGGAGGCCGGGGAGCTGTTTTTT. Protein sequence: CASSTREAGELFF.

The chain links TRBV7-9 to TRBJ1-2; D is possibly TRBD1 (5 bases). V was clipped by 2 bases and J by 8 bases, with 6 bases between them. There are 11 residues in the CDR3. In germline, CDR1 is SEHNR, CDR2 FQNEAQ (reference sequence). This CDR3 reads CASSLNRGYTF. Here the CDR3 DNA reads TGTGCCAGCAGCTTAAACAGGGGCTACACCTTC.

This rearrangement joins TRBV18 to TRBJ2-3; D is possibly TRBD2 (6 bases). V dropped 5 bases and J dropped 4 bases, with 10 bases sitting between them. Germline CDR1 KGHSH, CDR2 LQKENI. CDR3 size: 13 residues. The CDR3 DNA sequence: TGTGCCAGCTCAGCCGGGACTCCAGATACGCAGTATTTT. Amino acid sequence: CASSAGTPDTQYF.

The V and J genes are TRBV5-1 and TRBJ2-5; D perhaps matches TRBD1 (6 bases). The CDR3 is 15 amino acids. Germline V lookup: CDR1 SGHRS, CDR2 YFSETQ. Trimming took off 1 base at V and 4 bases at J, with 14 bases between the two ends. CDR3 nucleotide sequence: TGCGCCAGCAGCTTGACAGGGATGTTTCCAGAGACCCAGTACTTC. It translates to CASSLTGMFPETQYF.

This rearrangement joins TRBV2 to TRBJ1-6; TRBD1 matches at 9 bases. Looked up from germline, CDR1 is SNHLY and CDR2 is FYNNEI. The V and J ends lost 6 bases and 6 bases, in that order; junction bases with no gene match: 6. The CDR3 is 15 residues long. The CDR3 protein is CASSRTGEGNSPLHF. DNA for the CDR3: TGTGCCAGCAGCCGGACAGGGGAAGGTAATTCACCCCTCCACTTT.

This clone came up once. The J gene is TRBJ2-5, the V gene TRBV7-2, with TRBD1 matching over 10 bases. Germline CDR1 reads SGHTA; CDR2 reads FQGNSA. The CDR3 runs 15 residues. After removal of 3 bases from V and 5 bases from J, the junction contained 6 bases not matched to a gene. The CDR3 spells CASSLGQGPWETQYF. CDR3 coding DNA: TGTGCCAGCAGCTTGGGACAGGGGCCCTGGGAGACCCAGTACTTC.

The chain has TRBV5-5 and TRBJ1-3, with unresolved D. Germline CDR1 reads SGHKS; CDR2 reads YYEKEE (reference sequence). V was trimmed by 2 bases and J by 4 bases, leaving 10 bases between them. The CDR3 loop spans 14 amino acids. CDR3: CASSFPSFGNTIYF. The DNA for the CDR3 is TGTGCCAGCAGCTTTCCGTCCTTCGGAAACACCATATATTTT. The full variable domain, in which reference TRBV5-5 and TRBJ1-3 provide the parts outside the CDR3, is DAGVTQSPTHLIKTRGQQVTLRCSPISGHKSVSWYQQVLGQGPQFIFQYYEKEERGRGNFPDRFSARQFPNYSSELNVNALLLGDSALYLCASSFPSFGNTIYFGEGSWLTVV.

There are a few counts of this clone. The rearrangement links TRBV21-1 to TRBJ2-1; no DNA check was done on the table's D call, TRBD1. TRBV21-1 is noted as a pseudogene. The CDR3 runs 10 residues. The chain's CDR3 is CASSPRDSLF. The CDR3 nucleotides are TGTGCCAGCAGCCCTCGGGACAGCCTCTTC.

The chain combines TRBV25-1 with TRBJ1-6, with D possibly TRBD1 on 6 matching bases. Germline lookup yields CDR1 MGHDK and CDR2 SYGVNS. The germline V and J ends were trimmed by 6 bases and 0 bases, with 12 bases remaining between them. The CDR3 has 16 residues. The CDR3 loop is CASSKTGSSYNSPLHF. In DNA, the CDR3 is TGTGCCAGCAGCAAAACAGGGAGCTCCTATAATTCACCCCTCCACTTT.

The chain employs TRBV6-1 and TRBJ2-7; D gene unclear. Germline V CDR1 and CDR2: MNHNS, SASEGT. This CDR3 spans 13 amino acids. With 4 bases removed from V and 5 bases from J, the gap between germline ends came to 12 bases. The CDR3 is CASSGIRGNEQYF. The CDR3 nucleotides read TGTGCCAGCAGTGGAATCCGAGGTAACGAGCAGTACTTC.

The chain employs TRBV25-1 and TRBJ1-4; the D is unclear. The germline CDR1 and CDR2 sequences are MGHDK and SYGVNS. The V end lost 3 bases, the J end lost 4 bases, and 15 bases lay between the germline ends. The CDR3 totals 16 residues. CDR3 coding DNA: TGTGCCAGCAGTGATCTTCTAGGAGGGAATAATGAAAAACTGTTTTTT. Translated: CASSDLLGGNNEKLFF.

CDR3 amino acids: CASSISEAGENTEAFF. The DNA of the CDR3 is TGTGCCAGCAGTATATCCGAGGCGGGTGAGAACACTGAAGCTTTCTTT. This chain uses TRBV28 with TRBJ1-1; D gene uncertain. CDR1 is MDHEN and CDR2 is SYDVKM in the germline V gene. This CDR3 comprises 16 residues. V gave up 5 bases and J gave up 1 base, with 17 bases separating them.

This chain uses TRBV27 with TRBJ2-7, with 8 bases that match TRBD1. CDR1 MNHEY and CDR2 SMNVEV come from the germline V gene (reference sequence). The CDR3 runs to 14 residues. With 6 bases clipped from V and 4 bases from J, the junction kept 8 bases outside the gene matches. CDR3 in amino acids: CASRSSGGPYEQYF. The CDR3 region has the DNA TGTGCCAGCAGGTCATCAGGGGGCCCATACGAGCAGTACTTC.